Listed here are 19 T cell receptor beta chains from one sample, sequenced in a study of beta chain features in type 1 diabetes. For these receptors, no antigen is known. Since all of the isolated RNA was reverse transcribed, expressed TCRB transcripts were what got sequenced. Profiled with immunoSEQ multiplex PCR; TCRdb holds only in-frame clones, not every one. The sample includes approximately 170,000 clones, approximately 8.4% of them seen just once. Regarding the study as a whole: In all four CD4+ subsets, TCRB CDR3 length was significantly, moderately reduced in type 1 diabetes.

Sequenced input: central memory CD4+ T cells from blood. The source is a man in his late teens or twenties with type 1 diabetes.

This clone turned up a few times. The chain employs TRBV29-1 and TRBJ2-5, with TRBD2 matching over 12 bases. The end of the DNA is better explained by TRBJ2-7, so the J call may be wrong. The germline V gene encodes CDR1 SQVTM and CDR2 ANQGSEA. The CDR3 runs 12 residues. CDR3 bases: TGCAGCGTTAGGACTAGCGGGGACGAGCAGTACTTC. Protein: CSVRTSGDEQYF.

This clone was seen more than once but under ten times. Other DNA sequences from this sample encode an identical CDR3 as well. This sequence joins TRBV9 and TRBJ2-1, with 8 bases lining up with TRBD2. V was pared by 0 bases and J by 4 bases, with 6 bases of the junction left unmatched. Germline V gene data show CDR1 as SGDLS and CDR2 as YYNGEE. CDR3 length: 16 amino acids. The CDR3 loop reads CASSVDPSGSYNEQFF. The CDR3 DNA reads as TGTGCCAGCAGCGTAGACCCCAGCGGGAGTTACAATGAGCAGTTCTTC. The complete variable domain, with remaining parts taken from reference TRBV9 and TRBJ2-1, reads DSGVTQTPKHLITATGQRVTLRCSPRSGDLSVYWYQQSLDQGLQFLIQYYNGEERAKGNILERFSAQQFPDLHSELNLSSLELGDSALYFCASSVDPSGSYNEQFFGPGTRLTVL.

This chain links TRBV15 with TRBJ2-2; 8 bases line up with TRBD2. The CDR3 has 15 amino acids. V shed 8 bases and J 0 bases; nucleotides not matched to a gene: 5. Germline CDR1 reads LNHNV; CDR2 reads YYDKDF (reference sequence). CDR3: CATGAGGTNTGELFF. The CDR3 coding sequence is TGTGCCACCGGCGCGGGGGGCACGAACACCGGGGAGCTGTTTTTT.

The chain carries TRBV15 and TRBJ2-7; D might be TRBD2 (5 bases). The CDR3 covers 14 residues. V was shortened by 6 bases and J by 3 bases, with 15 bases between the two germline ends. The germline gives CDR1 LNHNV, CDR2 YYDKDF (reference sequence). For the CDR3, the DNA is TGTGCCACCAGGGGGATGGGGAGTGGCTACGAGCAGTACTTC. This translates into CATRGMGSGYEQYF. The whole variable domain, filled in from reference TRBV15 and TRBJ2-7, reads DAMVIQNPRYQVTQFGKPVTLSCSQTLNHNVMYWYQQKSSQAPKLLFHYYDKDFNNEADTPDNFQSRRPNTSFCFLDIRSPGLGDTAMYLCATRGMGSGYEQYFGPGTRLTVT.

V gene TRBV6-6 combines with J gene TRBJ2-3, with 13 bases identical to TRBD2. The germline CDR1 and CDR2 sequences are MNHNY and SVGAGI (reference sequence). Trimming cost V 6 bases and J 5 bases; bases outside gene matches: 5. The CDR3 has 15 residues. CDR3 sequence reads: CASRLAGGQGDTQYF. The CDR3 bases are TGTGCCAGCAGACTAGCGGGGGGGCAGGGAGATACGCAGTATTTT.

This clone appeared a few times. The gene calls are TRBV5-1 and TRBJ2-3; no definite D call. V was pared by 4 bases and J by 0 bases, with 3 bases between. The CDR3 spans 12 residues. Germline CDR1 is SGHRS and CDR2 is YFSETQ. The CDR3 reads CASSLSTDTQYF. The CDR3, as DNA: TGCGCCAGCAGCCTTAGCACAGATACGCAGTATTTT.

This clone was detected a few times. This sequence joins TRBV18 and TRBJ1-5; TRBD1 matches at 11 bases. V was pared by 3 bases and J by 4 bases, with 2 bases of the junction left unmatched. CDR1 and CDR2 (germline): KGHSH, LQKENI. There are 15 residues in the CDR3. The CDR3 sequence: CASSPDRGRNQPQHF. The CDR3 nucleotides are TGTGCCAGCTCACCGGACAGGGGGCGAAATCAGCCCCAGCATTTT.

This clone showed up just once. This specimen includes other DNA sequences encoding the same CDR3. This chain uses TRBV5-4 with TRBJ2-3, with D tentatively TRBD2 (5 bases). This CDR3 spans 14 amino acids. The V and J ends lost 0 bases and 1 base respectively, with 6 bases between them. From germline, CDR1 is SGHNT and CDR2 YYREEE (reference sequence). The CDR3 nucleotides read TGTGCCAGCAGCTTGGGAGCGGGCACAGATACGCAGTATTTT. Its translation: CASSLGAGTDTQYF.

DNA for the CDR3: TGTGCCAGCAGTTACCCCAATGGCTACACCTTC. It is translated as CASSYPNGYTF. This chain uses TRBV6-5 with TRBJ1-2; no reliable D call. The germline V gene has CDR1 MNHEY and CDR2 SVGAGI. CDR3 size: 11 residues. The V end was cut by 2 bases, the J end by 6 bases, with 4 bases between.

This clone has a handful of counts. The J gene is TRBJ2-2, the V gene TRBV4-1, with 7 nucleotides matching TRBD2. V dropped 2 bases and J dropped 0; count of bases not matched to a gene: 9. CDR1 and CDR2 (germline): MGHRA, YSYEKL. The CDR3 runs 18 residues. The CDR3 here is CASSQQGPGGANTGELFF. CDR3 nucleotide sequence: TGCGCCAGCAGCCAACAGGGCCCGGGAGGAGCGAACACCGGGGAGCTGTTTTTT.

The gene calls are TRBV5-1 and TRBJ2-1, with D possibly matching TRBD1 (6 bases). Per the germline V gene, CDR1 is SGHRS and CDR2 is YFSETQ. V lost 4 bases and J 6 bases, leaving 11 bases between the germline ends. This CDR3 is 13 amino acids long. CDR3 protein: CASSLGQTNEQFF. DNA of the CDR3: TGCGCCAGCAGCCTCGGACAGACCAATGAGCAGTTCTTC.

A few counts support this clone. CDR3 sequence (DNA): TGTGCCAGCTCACCCCGGACACCTGGGGCCAACGTCCTGACTTTC. Translating it yields CASSPRTPGANVLTF. The chain is built from TRBV18 and TRBJ2-6, with a weak D call TRBD1 (5 bases). V lost 3 bases to trimming and J lost 2 bases, with 8 bases between them. CDR3 length: 15 residues. Germline lookup yields CDR1 KGHSH and CDR2 LQKENI.

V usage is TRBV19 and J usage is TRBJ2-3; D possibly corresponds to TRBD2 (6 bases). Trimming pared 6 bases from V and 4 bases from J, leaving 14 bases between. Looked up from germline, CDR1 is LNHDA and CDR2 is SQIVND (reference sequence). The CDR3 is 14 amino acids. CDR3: CASSPGGNADTQYF. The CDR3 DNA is TGTGCCAGTAGCCCTGGCGGGAACGCAGATACGCAGTATTTT.

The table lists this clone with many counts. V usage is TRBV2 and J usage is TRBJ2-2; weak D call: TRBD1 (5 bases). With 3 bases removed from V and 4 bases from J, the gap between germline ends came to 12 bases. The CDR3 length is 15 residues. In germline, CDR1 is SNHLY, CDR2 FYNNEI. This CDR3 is CASSDPARGTGELFF. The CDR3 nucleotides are TGTGCCAGCAGTGATCCCGCTAGGGGCACCGGGGAGCTGTTTTTT.

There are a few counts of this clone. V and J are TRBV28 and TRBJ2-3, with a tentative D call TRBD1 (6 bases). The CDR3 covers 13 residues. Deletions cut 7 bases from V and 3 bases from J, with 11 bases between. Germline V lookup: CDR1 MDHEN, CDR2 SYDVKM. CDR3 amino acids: CASNRGTTDTQYF. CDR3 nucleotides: TGTGCCAGCAATAGGGGGACAACAGATACGCAGTATTTT.

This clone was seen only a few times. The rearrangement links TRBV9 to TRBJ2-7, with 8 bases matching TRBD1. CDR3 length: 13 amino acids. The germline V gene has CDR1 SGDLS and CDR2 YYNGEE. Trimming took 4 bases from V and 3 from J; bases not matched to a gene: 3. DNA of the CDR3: TGTGCCAGCAGCCGACAGGGGAGCTACGAGCAGTACTTC. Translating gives CASSRQGSYEQYF. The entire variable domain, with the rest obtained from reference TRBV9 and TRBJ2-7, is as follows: DSGVTQTPKHLITATGQRVTLRCSPRSGDLSVYWYQQSLDQGLQFLIQYYNGEERAKGNILERFSAQQFPDLHSELNLSSLELGDSALYFCASSRQGSYEQYFGPGTRLTVT.

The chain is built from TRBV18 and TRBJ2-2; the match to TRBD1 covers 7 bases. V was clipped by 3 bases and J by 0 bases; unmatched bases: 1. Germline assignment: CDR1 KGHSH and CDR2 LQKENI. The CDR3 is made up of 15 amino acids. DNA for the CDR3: TGTGCCAGCTCACCCGACAGGGCGAACACCGGGGAGCTGTTTTTT. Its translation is CASSPDRANTGELFF.

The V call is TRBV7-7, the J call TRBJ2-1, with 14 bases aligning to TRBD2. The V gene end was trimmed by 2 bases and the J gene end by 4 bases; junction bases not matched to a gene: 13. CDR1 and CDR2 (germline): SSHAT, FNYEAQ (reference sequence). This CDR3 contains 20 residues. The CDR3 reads CASSLTPLGLAGGEYNEQFF. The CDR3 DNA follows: TGTGCCAGCAGCTTAACCCCGCTCGGACTAGCGGGAGGAGAGTACAATGAGCAGTTCTTC.

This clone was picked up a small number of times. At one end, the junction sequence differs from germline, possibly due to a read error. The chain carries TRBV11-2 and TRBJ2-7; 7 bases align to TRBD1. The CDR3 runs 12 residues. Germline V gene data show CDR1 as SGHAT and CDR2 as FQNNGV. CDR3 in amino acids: CASSLGQTGWDF. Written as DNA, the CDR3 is TGTGCCAGCAGCTTAGGTCAGACAGGGTGGGACTTC.